The 18 T cell receptor beta chains below were found in one sample sequenced in a study of blood T cell repertoires in COVID-19. Repertoires were generated with immunoSEQ multiplex PCR, while TCRdb's copy carries only in-frame clones and drops some. The data contain a few hundred thousand clones, about 90% of them singletons. What was sequenced was peripheral blood. These receptors all stem from a woman in her twenties or thirties who had recovered from COVID-19.

The rearrangement joins TRBV10-3 to TRBJ1-1, with a weak D call TRBD1 (6 bases). The CDR3 contains 14 residues. The V gene's germline CDR1 is ENHRY and CDR2 SYGVKD. V was shortened by 6 bases and J by 0 bases, with 11 bases between the two germline ends. This CDR3 is CAISWTVLNTEAFF. The DNA of the CDR3 is TGTGCCATCAGCTGGACAGTCTTGAACACTGAAGCTTTCTTT.

The sample holds a few counts of this clone. The J gene is TRBJ1-5, the V gene TRBV5-8; 10 positions match TRBD1. J was trimmed by 4 bases and V by 9 bases; bases with no gene match: 4. The CDR3 has 13 amino acids. Germline assignment: CDR1 SGHTS and CDR2 YDEGEE. The CDR3 loop is CATRTGGNQPQHF. The CDR3 nucleotides read TGTGCCACTCGGACAGGGGGAAATCAGCCCCAGCATTTT.

This clone was picked up one time. The chain uses TRBV2 and TRBJ1-4, with D unresolved. CDR1 SNHLY and CDR2 FYNNEI come from the germline V gene. The CDR3 consists of 14 residues. Trimming cost V 8 bases and J 1 base, with 11 bases left between them. The chain's CDR3 is CASRVSLTNEKLFF. For the CDR3, the DNA is TGTGCCAGCCGTGTGTCCCTAACTAATGAAAAACTGTTTTTT. Full variable domain (remainder filled in from reference TRBV2 and TRBJ1-4): EPEVTQTPSHQVTQMGQEVILRCVPISNHLYFYWYRQILGQKVEFLVSFYNNEISEKSEIFDDQFSVERPDGSNFTLKIRSTKLEDSAMYFCASRVSLTNEKLFFGSGTQLSVL.

This clone was picked up one time. The J gene is TRBJ1-1, the V gene TRBV10-3; D uncertain. V was shortened by 8 bases and J by 0 bases, with 10 bases between the two germline ends. The CDR3 loop spans 13 amino acids. The germline gives CDR1 ENHRY, CDR2 SYGVKD. CDR3 sequence (DNA): TGTGCCATCGCGGGCAGAGTGAACACTGAAGCTTTCTTT. This codes for CAIAGRVNTEAFF.

The chain joins TRBV2 to TRBJ2-7; tentatively, D is TRBD1 (6 bases). This CDR3 is built from 14 residues. V was cut by 7 bases and J by 6 bases, with 19 bases left in between. Germline assignment: CDR1 SNHLY and CDR2 FYNNEI. The DNA for the CDR3 is TGTGCCAGCACCTATAGCCCAATAGGGGGCGAGCAGTACTTC. This encodes CASTYSPIGGEQYF. Complete variable domain (other parts from reference TRBV2 and TRBJ2-7): EPEVTQTPSHQVTQMGQEVILRCVPISNHLYFYWYRQILGQKVEFLVSFYNNEISEKSEIFDDQFSVERPDGSNFTLKIRSTKLEDSAMYFCASTYSPIGGEQYFGPGTRLTVT.

The J gene is TRBJ2-7, the V gene TRBV6-2 or TRBV6-3; TRBD2 matches 9 bases. From germline, CDR1 is MNHEY and CDR2 SVGEGT. The trim removed 4 bases at V and 1 base at J, leaving 8 bases unmatched. This CDR3 has 16 amino acids. The DNA of the CDR3 is TGTGCCAGCAGTTTTAGCGGGAGTTCACCGTCCTACGAGCAGTACTTC. Protein product: CASSFSGSSPSYEQYF.

The chain is built from TRBV7-9 and TRBJ2-5; 8 positions agree with TRBD1. With V trimmed by 6 bases and J by 4 bases, 4 bases remained unmatched. The CDR3 loop spans 13 amino acids. CDR1 and CDR2 from the germline V gene are SEHNR and FQNEAQ (reference sequence). The DNA for the CDR3 is TGTGCCAGCAGTCCTACAGGGGGAGAGACCCAGTACTTC. This codes for CASSPTGGETQYF.

V usage is TRBV9 and J usage is TRBJ1-6; a weak D match, TRBD1 (5 bases). The germline gives CDR1 SGDLS, CDR2 YYNGEE. This CDR3 has 15 residues. V gave up 0 bases and J gave up 6 bases, with 10 bases separating them. CDR3 amino acids: CASSVDGGLNSPLHF. Here the CDR3 DNA reads TGTGCCAGCAGCGTAGATGGGGGACTTAATTCACCCCTCCACTTT.

This rearrangement joins TRBV27 to TRBJ2-7; TRBD2 agrees at 7 bases. With 5 bases clipped from V and 2 bases from J, the junction kept 6 bases outside the gene matches. The CDR3 covers 14 residues. CDR1 MNHEY and CDR2 SMNVEV come from the germline V gene (reference sequence). The CDR3 sequence is CASSPGAGTYEQYF. The CDR3, as DNA: TGTGCCAGCAGTCCGGGAGCGGGGACCTACGAGCAGTACTTC.

The chain joins TRBV25-1 to TRBJ1-1, with 11 bases identical to TRBD1. CDR3 length equals 13 residues. After removal of 8 bases from V and 6 bases from J, the junction contained 5 bases not matched to a gene. CDR1 and CDR2 (germline): MGHDK, SYGVNS. The CDR3 spells CASAWTGGSEAFF. Written as DNA, the CDR3 is TGTGCCAGCGCTTGGACAGGGGGCTCTGAAGCTTTCTTT.

For this clone: Sequence at one end of the junction differs from germline and may be a read error. This sequence joins TRBV6-2 or TRBV6-3 and TRBJ1-2; D might be TRBD1 (6 bases). Germline V gives CDR1 MNHEY, CDR2 SVGEGT. There are 14 residues in the CDR3. Here the CDR3 reads CASRYWTDNYGYTF. The CDR3 nucleotides read TGTGCCAGCAGGTACTGGACAGACAACTATGGCTACACCTTC.

This sequence joins TRBV20-1 and TRBJ2-1; 7 bases are a match to TRBD1. This CDR3 spans 12 amino acids. With 3 bases clipped from V and 8 bases from J, the junction kept 4 bases outside the gene matches. Germline CDR1 DFQATT, CDR2 SNEGSKA (reference sequence). CDR3 amino acids: CSASSQGYEQFF. CDR3 DNA sequence: TGCAGTGCTAGTTCACAGGGGTATGAGCAGTTCTTC.

In this sample, this clone turned up a few times. The rearrangement links TRBV5-6 to TRBJ1-2, with D maybe TRBD1 (6 bases). The CDR3 is made up of 13 amino acids. Trimming pared 4 bases from V and 4 bases from J, leaving 11 bases between. Germline CDR1 reads SGHDT; CDR2 reads YYEEEE. In DNA, the CDR3 is TGTGCCAGCAGCGACCAGGGGACCTATGGCTACACCTTC. Its protein product is CASSDQGTYGYTF.

The CDR3 nucleotides are TGTGCCAGCAGCGCCTCGCTTGGGCCAACCGGGGAGCTGTTTTTT. Translation gives CASSASLGPTGELFF. The V gene is TRBV9, the J gene TRBJ2-2; D not resolved. The V gene lost 3 bases and the J gene lost 5 bases, with 14 bases spanning the gap. This CDR3 is built from 15 residues. In germline, CDR1 is SGDLS, CDR2 YYNGEE.

The chain joins TRBV27 to TRBJ1-4; 7 nucleotides match TRBD1. CDR3 length equals 16 residues. Germline V gives CDR1 MNHEY, CDR2 SMNVEV (reference sequence). Losses at the gene ends were 2 bases for V and 10 bases for J; bases not matched to a gene: 13. CDR3: CASSLTGRRDRLKLFF. CDR3 DNA: TGTGCCAGCAGTTTAACGGGACGTCGGGACAGATTAAAACTGTTTTTT. Together with reference TRBV27 and TRBJ1-4, the CDR3 gives the full variable domain: EAQVTQNPRYLITVTGKKLTVTCSQNMNHEYMSWYRQDPGLGLRQIYYSMNVEVTDKGDVPEGYKVSRKEKRNFPLILESPSPNQTSLYFCASSLTGRRDRLKLFFGSGTQLSVL.

The CDR3 loop is CASRGESGYEQYF. The CDR3 DNA is TGCGCCAGCAGAGGAGAATCTGGGTACGAGCAGTACTTC. The chain joins TRBV5-1 to TRBJ2-7; D uncertain. Trimming shortened V by 5 bases and J by 4 bases, and 13 bases separated the two germline ends. Germline lookup yields CDR1 SGHRS and CDR2 YFSETQ. The CDR3 covers 13 residues.

The V and J genes are TRBV29-1 and TRBJ1-2; D is possibly TRBD1 (6 bases). The V and J ends lost 6 bases and 4 bases respectively, with 15 bases between them. The CDR3 extends over 13 amino acids. Germline CDR1 and CDR2: SQVTM and ANQGSEA. CDR3 nucleotide sequence: TGCAGCGTAGGACAGTCGGAATCCTATGGCTACACCTTC. This codes for CSVGQSESYGYTF.

V gene TRBV4-1 combines with J gene TRBJ2-5, with TRBD1 matching over 11 bases. V gave up 6 bases and J gave up 4 bases; unmatched junction bases: 4. This CDR3 spans 14 amino acids. Germline-derived CDR1 and CDR2 are MGHRA and YSYEKL. Here the CDR3 reads CASSLGTGGETQYF. CDR3 coding DNA: TGCGCCAGCAGTCTCGGGACAGGGGGAGAGACCCAGTACTTC.